This T cell receptor beta chain came from a study of blood T cell repertoires in COVID-19. Background on the study: Samples came from the United States, Italy and Spain, spanning acute and convalescent COVID-19.

As originally analysed: By means of reference gene primer amplification, nucleated cell counts were estimated. Here immunoSEQ multiplex PCR was the method, and the copy in TCRdb shows in-frame clones only, minus some. V and J calls and clone size are those listed in that table; D and trimming were worked out from the DNA. The sample lists about 240,000 clones, 70% to 90% seen once, with 0.65% to 0.95% in the top ten. Germline V gene data show CDR1 as SEHNR and CDR2 as FQNEAQ (reference sequence). V shed 3 bases and J shed 7 bases, with 9 bases lying between them. The CDR3 covers 13 residues. The source of this sequence is a young woman with acute or convalescent COVID-19. The V call is TRBV7-9, the J call TRBJ2-2; D is ambiguous. The sequencing input was peripheral blood. The CDR3 region is CASSFGPGGELFF. CDR3 sequence (DNA): TGTGCCAGCAGCTTTGGCCCTGGCGGGGAGCTGTTTTTT. Complete variable domain (other parts from reference TRBV7-9 and TRBJ2-2): DTGVSQNPRHKITKRGQNVTFRCDPISEHNRLYWYRQTLGQGPEFLTYFQNEAQLEKSRLLSDRFSAERPKGSFSTLEIQRTEQGDSAMYLCASSFGPGGELFFGEGSRLTVL.